Detailed here is one TCR beta chain. Its cognate antigen is unknown. The germline CDR1 and CDR2 sequences are SGHAT and FQNNGV. J was trimmed by 6 bases and V by 5 bases; bases with no gene match: 13. The CDR3 runs to 15 residues. PCR amplification relied on 60 Vbeta primers (plus 13 Jbeta primers). Measured with immunoSEQ multiplex PCR; TCRdb has only the in-frame clones, and not every one. The table records 90,000 to 110,000 clones, 81% of them present only once. The entry originates in a study of cytomegalovirus exposure and HLA in healthy donors. General study results and limits: In presence/absence analyses, roughly uniform sequencing depth across donors was assumed.

The chain couples TRBV11-2 to TRBJ2-7, with TRBD2 matching 7 bases. Sequences were obtained from PBMCs. This receptor was identified in a woman in her thirties in good health and CMV-seronegative. CDR3 in amino acids: CASSQYAGELGEQYF. The CDR3 region has the DNA TGTGCCAGCAGCCAATACGCGGGAGAATTGGGCGAGCAGTACTTC.